This is a list of T cell receptor beta chains from one sample in a study of somatic mutations in cytotoxic T cells in rheumatoid arthritis. Produced via immunoSEQ multiplex PCR; TCRdb's table is partial and in-frame only. This sample yields 21,000 or so clones, of which approximately 80% are seen a single time; approximately 3.8% belongs to the top ten. Specimen: CD8+ T cells sorted from blood. Receptors were obtained from an adult with rheumatoid arthritis. CDR3s include the opening cysteine and the closing phenylalanine or tryptophan. Each record gives: CDR3 protein, V gene, J gene.

CASSLWTADSPLHF	TRBV7-9	TRBJ1-6
CASSLGKLPVTNEQFF	TRBV7-6	TRBJ2-1
CASPPGGVDGYTF	TRBV9	TRBJ1-2
CASSHPGYEQYF	TRBV7-9	TRBJ2-7
CASSVGPLRLNTEAFF	TRBV9	TRBJ1-1
CASSLASDTEAFF	TRBV7-9	TRBJ1-1
CASSPRPRGIYNEQFF	TRBV7-3	TRBJ2-1
CASSPPLGTEAFF	TRBV9	TRBJ1-1
CASSLGYTEAFF	TRBV7-9	TRBJ1-1
CASSATSGYRTFPDTQYF	TRBV2	TRBJ2-3
CASSQVLMGRWETQYF	TRBV9	TRBJ2-5
CASSLGTGDEQYF	TRBV11-2	TRBJ2-7
CASSDQGGSTDTQYF	TRBV18	TRBJ2-3
CASSQTGHFRHEQFF	TRBV4-1	TRBJ2-1
CASSLSGTGVYGYTF	TRBV11-2	TRBJ1-2
CASSRRVAQPQHF	TRBV2	TRBJ1-5
CASSPMGKAYEQYF	TRBV6-1	TRBJ2-7
CASSLEIGVDTDTQYF	TRBV27	TRBJ2-3
CASSYPGQGFHGYTF	TRBV5-4	TRBJ1-2
CASSPLTGDYGYTF	TRBV4-2	TRBJ1-2
CASSYGGPEAFF	TRBV6-5	TRBJ1-1
CASSPRIRGQGGEQFF	TRBV7-9	TRBJ2-1
CASSMAEHSNQPQHF	TRBV19	TRBJ1-5
CASSFSTGQGNYQETQYF	TRBV5-1	TRBJ2-5
CASSLVQGTVYEQYF	TRBV5-1	TRBJ2-7
CASSQTSETQYF	TRBV6-6	TRBJ2-5
CASSLQGAYEQYF	TRBV7-9	TRBJ2-7
CASSLGGARVENEQFF	TRBV7-9	TRBJ2-1
CASSGYRDWNTQYF	TRBV6-1	TRBJ2-3
CASTVGTEGGYGYTF	TRBV6-1	TRBJ1-2
CATEWGMNTEAFF	TRBV7-9	TRBJ1-1
CSASAAIPQYF	TRBV20-1	TRBJ2-3
CASNSGDFSPTF	TRBV2	TRBJ1-4
CASSLIGRPSYEQYF	TRBV5-5	TRBJ2-7
CASSRAPDTIYF	TRBV11-2	TRBJ1-3
CASTWVSLWPYF	TRBV27	TRBJ2-3
CSVAQQGANTGELFF	TRBV29-1	TRBJ2-2
CASSPNRGTNEKLFF	TRBV7-2	TRBJ1-4
CASSHSGSSYNEQFF	TRBV6-5	TRBJ2-1